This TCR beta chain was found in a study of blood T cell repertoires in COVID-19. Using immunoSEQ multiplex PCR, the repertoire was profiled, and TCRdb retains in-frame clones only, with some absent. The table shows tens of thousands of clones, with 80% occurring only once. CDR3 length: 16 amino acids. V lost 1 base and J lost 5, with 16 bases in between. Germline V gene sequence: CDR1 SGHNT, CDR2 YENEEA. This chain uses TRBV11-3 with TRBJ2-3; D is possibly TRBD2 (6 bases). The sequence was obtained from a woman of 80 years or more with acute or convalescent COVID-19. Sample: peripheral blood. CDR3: CASSLGGVNSGDTQYF. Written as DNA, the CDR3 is TGTGCCAGCAGCTTAGGGGGGGTTAATAGCGGAGATACGCAGTATTTT.